This TCR beta chain was documented in a study of T-cell reconstitution after alpha-beta-depleted transplantation in children. The CDR3 covers 15 residues. The V and J ends lost 8 bases and 4 bases respectively, with 19 bases between them. Preparation of the TCRbeta library used unique molecular identifiers. TCRdb reanalysed the PCR reads using MiXCR and keeps one entry per CDR3 protein. Seen here are about 410,000 distinct CDR3 sequences, around 21% observed once, and the top ten hold 3.8%. This TCR was recovered from a human donor who donated a stem cell graft to a child with acute myeloid leukemia. Sequencing was performed on PBMCs from the stem cell graft donor, taken from the stem cell graft. The V and J genes are TRBV12-3 or TRBV12-4 and TRBJ2-3; D is possibly TRBD1 or TRBD2 (5 bases each). The CDR3 region is CASGPGTPRADTQYF. DNA of the CDR3: TGTGCCAGCGGCCCCGGGACCCCCCGGGCAGATACGCAGTATTTT.